The sequence of this T cell receptor (beta chain) was determined in a study of blood T cell repertoires in COVID-19. As for the study in general: Acute and convalescent COVID-19 samples came from the United States, Italy and Spain. PBMCs, B-cell-depleted T cells, or T cells were the source of the cDNA or gDNA that made up the material.

With 4 bases removed from V and 5 bases from J, the gap between germline ends came to 9 bases. Looked up from germline, CDR1 is SGHTS and CDR2 is YDEGEE. CDR3 length equals 12 residues. Per the study methods: Reference gene primer amplification gave estimated nucleated cell counts. The repertoire was sequenced with immunoSEQ multiplex PCR; TCRdb's copy has only in-frame clones and lacks some. The D gene and trimming were derived from the DNA, and the V and J assignments and clone size from that table. Of about 210,000 clones in the sample, roughly nine tenths were seen once. The material sequenced was peripheral blood. This TCR derives from a man between 40 and 49 years old with acute or convalescent COVID-19. The gene calls are TRBV5-8 and TRBJ1-2; D is possibly TRBD1 (5 bases). CDR3 sequence: CASSLTGYGYTF. Here the CDR3 DNA reads TGTGCCAGCAGCCTCACAGGATATGGCTACACCTTC. Based on the CDR3 plus reference TRBV5-8 and TRBJ1-2, the full variable domain is EAGVTQSPTHLIKTRGQQATLRCSPISGHTSVYWYQQALGLGLQFLLWYDEGEERNRGNFPPRFSGRQFPNYSSELNVNALELEDSALYLCASSLTGYGYTFGSGTRLTVV.